These T cell receptor beta chains were read from a single sample in a study of T-cell memory formation after mild COVID-19. TCRdb called the 5' RACE reads again in MiXCR, with one record for every CDR3 protein. The repertoire holds around 160,000 distinct CDR3 sequences, with around a tenth as singletons. Material for sequencing was PBMCs or a T cell subset sorted from them (not recorded which). The receptor set was obtained from a man aged 18-30 years who had mild COVID-19 (a few samples of this study predate the infection). Cell type and time point are not known. The CDR3 runs from the conserved cysteine through the conserved F or W. The order of the fields is clone size, J gene, D gene, V gene, CDR3 DNA, CDR3 protein. D genes are given only for firm matches. Clone size is not always given. Where it is, it says once, few, many or a class for expanded clones.

.,TRBJ1-2,.,TRBV28,TGTGCCAGCAGGGACTCGCAGACTTACGGCTACACCTTC,CASRDSQTYGYTF
.,TRBJ2-2,.,TRBV7-6,TGTGCCAGCAGCCTTTCGGTCGGCAGGACGAACACCGGGGAGCTGTTTTTT,CASSLSVGRTNTGELFF
.,TRBJ1-6,.,TRBV2,TGTGCCAGCAGTACAGGGAAGAATTCACCCCTCCACTTT,CASSTGKNSPLHF
once,TRBJ1-5,TRBD1,TRBV20-1,TGCAGTGCCGACGCTGACAGGGGCAATCAGCCCCAGCATTTT,CSADADRGNQPQHF
few,TRBJ1-6,TRBD1,TRBV28,TGTGCCAGCAGTTTAGTGGCAGGGGGTCGGTCACCCCTCCACTTT,CASSLVAGGRSPLHF
many,TRBJ2-1,TRBD1,TRBV11-2,TGTGCCAGCAGCGATCGACAGGGTTCCTACAATGAGCAGTTCTTC,CASSDRQGSYNEQFF
many,TRBJ2-7,.,TRBV4-2,TGTGCCAGCAGCCAATGGGCTAGCGCTCGGGAGCAGTACTTC,CASSQWASAREQYF
few,TRBJ2-3,.,TRBV6-2/TRBV6-3,TGTGCCAGCAGTTACTCTGTACGCACAGATACGCAGTATTTT,CASSYSVRTDTQYF
few,TRBJ2-1,TRBD1,TRBV5-1,TGCGCCAGCAGGCCGACAGGGGCTGACAATGAGCAGTTCTTC,CASRPTGADNEQFF
.,TRBJ2-1,.,TRBV6-4,TGTGCCAGCAGACGGGACTTCTCTACCGACAATGAGCAGTTCTTC,CASRRDFSTDNEQFF
many,TRBJ2-5,.,TRBV5-1,TGCGCCAGCAGGGTCTTAGGGAACCAAGAGACCCAGTACTTC,CASRVLGNQETQYF
many,TRBJ1-5,.,TRBV20-1,TGCAGTGCTAGGGGGAGTCTAGGCAATCAGCCCCAGCATTTT,CSARGSLGNQPQHF
many,TRBJ1-1,TRBD1,TRBV11-2,TGTGCCAGCAGCTGGACAGGGAGGACTGAAGCTTTCTTT,CASSWTGRTEAFF
once,TRBJ2-5,.,TRBV6-2/TRBV6-3,TGTGCCAGCACTATCCGGGGGAAGGAGACCCAGTACTTC,CASTIRGKETQYF
.,TRBJ2-3,.,TRBV7-2,TGTGCCAGCAGAGGTAGCGGCACAGATACGCAGTATTTT,CASRGSGTDTQYF
.,TRBJ2-1,.,TRBV12-3/TRBV12-4,TGTGCCAGCAGTTTAACGCGGTGGGGTGAGCAGTTCTTC,CASSLTRWGEQFF
few,TRBJ2-1,TRBD2,TRBV5-1,TGCGCCAGCAGCTTGGATCCGGGACTAGCGGGAGTAGAGCAGTTCTTC,CASSLDPGLAGVEQFF
.,TRBJ2-7,.,TRBV7-2,TGTGCCAGCAGCTTAGGGTACAGGCACTACGAGCAGTACTTC,CASSLGYRHYEQYF
many,TRBJ2-3,TRBD2,TRBV6-6,TGTGCCAGCAGACGACCTAGCGGCAGCACAGATACGCAGTATTTT,CASRRPSGSTDTQYF
.,TRBJ2-3,.,TRBV5-1,TGCGCCAGCAGCGCCGTCCAGCCTGAAGCGCAGTATTTT,CASSAVQPEAQYF
few,TRBJ2-1,.,TRBV4-3,TGCGCCAGCAGCCGCAGACTACCGGGACTCTTCAATGAGCAGTTCTTC,CASSRRLPGLFNEQFF
few,TRBJ2-5,.,TRBV20-1,TGCAGTGCTAATTCCGGGGGAATCCAAGAGACCCAGTACTTC,CSANSGGIQETQYF
.,TRBJ1-6,TRBD1,TRBV5-1,TGCGCCAGCAGCTTGAATGCCGACAGGGGCTCGGGCCTCCACTTT,CASSLNADRGSGLHF
.,TRBJ2-5,.,TRBV4-1,TGCGCCAGTTCGGACCTTTCGGAAAAGACCCAGTACTTC,CASSDLSEKTQYF
.,TRBJ1-1,.,TRBV21-1,TGTGCCAGCAGCAAAATCGCGGGACTAAATGAAGCTTTCTTT,CASSKIAGLNEAFF
.,TRBJ2-1,.,TRBV6-2/TRBV6-3,TGTGCCAGCAGTCCCGGGACGGACTACAATGAGCAGTTCTTC,CASSPGTDYNEQFF
many,TRBJ2-1,.,TRBV15,TGTGCCACCAGCAGGCAGACGGGATCCTACAATGAGCAGTTCTTC,CATSRQTGSYNEQFF
.,TRBJ2-3,.,TRBV5-6,TGTGCCAGCAGCTTGCTCTCCGGAACTAGCACAGATACGCAGTATTTT,CASSLLSGTSTDTQYF
few,TRBJ2-5,TRBD1,TRBV5-1,TGCGCCAGCAGTCTCAAACCGCGACAGGGTTTCCAAGAGACCCAGTACTTC,CASSLKPRQGFQETQYF
once,TRBJ2-1,.,TRBV18,TGTGCCAGCTCACCACGGGCAGGGGATTTGGAGCAGTTCTTC,CASSPRAGDLEQFF
few,TRBJ1-2,TRBD1,TRBV7-2,TGTGCCAGCAGCTTTGGACAGGGAACTCGGGGCTACACCTTC,CASSFGQGTRGYTF
.,TRBJ2-4,.,TRBV6-5,TGTGCCAGCAGTTTAAGTCAACTAGCCAAAAACATTCAGTACTTC,CASSLSQLAKNIQYF